The source of this TCR beta chain is a study of T cell repertoires in ileal Crohn's disease. The CDR3 sequence is 15 residues long. Trimming removed 9 bases from V and 6 bases from J; junction bases left unmatched: 15. Germline values: CDR1 MDHEN, CDR2 SYDVKM. Here immunoSEQ multiplex PCR was the method, and the copy in TCRdb shows in-frame clones only, minus some. The profile shows about 11,000 clones, approximately 79% of them singletons. As to time point: neoterminal ileum biopsy at postoperative endoscopy, about 6 months after surgery. Patients were adults with ileal or ileocolonic Crohn's disease needing resection. This clone has more than one count but fewer than ten. Its antigen is unknown. Study results and caveats: Mucosal expansions were suggested to be mainly CD8 T cells. Active smokers at surgery had more clonal expansions than non-smokers. Within the first postoperative year, endoscopy came at median approximately 6.9 months.

This clonotype was sampled from an adult with Crohn's disease. The rearrangement joins TRBV28 to TRBJ1-2; TRBD1 agrees at 8 bases. Material: ileal tissue. The chain's CDR3 is CASSWTGLLVDGYTF. The CDR3 DNA reads TGTGCCAGTTCCTGGACAGGGCTTTTGGTGGATGGCTACACCTTC.